What follows is one T cell receptor beta chain and its context. This sample stems from a study of blood T cell repertoires in COVID-19. Study-wide background: Samples representing acute and convalescent COVID-19 were sourced from the United States, Italy and Spain.

The V end was cut by 1 base, the J end by 4 bases, with 14 bases between. This CDR3 has 16 residues. The germline gives CDR1 SGHKS, CDR2 YYEKEE (reference sequence). Participants, roughly 18 to 89 years old, spanned around 25 US areas. The study counted Cohort 3 donors as recovered given two negative PCRs, clearance, or symptom resolution. Clones were sequenced by immunoSEQ multiplex PCR, and TCRdb holds only the in-frame ones, with some missing. The sample includes roughly 150,000 clones, around 84% seen only once; the top ten take approximately 5.4%. The sample consisted of PBMCs or T cells enriched from blood (not recorded which). The origin of this receptor is a man in his forties who had recovered from COVID-19. This rearrangement joins TRBV5-5 to TRBJ2-2; perhaps TRBD2 as D (5 bases). CDR3 amino acids: CASSLSERVFTGELFF. The CDR3 nucleotides read TGTGCCAGCAGCTTGTCGGAGAGGGTCTTCACCGGGGAGCTGTTTTTT.